Listed below are T cell receptor beta chains from one sample, sequenced in a study of breast tumors, draining lymph nodes, adjacent tissues. MiXCR was run by TCRdb on the multiplex PCR reads, yielding one entry per CDR3 protein. The data contain 150,000 to 200,000 distinct CDR3 sequences, 30% to 35% of them singletons. Sequencing input: axillary lymph node tissue. The receptors originated from a female donor with breast cancer. Some clones in this sample may be carry-over from other donors' samples. CDR3s include the opening cysteine and the closing phenylalanine or tryptophan. Each record gives: CDR3 protein, V gene, J gene.

CDR3 protein: CASRQRGGGEAFF
V gene: TRBV19
J gene: TRBJ1-1

CDR3 protein: CASSGRRGTYNEQFF
V gene: TRBV2
J gene: TRBJ2-1

CDR3 protein: CSVEWRLAGYNEQFF
V gene: TRBV29-1
J gene: TRBJ2-1

CDR3 protein: CASGPLRTAEARPQYF
V gene: TRBV12-5
J gene: TRBJ2-3

CDR3 protein: CSQADNYGYTF
V gene: TRBV29-1
J gene: TRBJ1-2

CDR3 protein: CASSWKTGQTVYGYTF
V gene: TRBV5-6
J gene: TRBJ1-2

CDR3 protein: CASSTQQHEHF
V gene: TRBV6-1
J gene: TRBJ1-5

CDR3 protein: CASSLAYQRVYNEQFF
V gene: TRBV7-6
J gene: TRBJ2-1

CDR3 protein: CASRPQGPNTEAFF
V gene: TRBV2
J gene: TRBJ1-1

CDR3 protein: CASSLSTGPEKLFF
V gene: TRBV7-9
J gene: TRBJ1-4

CDR3 protein: CASSELTQGPPGEQYF
V gene: TRBV6-1
J gene: TRBJ2-7

CDR3 protein: CASRSRGNQPQHF
V gene: TRBV12-3/TRBV12-4
J gene: TRBJ1-5

CDR3 protein: CASSYSGGRSNEKLFF
V gene: TRBV6-5
J gene: TRBJ1-4

CDR3 protein: CSARKAGPETQYF
V gene: TRBV20-1
J gene: TRBJ2-5

CDR3 protein: CASSVGYRANGYTF
V gene: TRBV9
J gene: TRBJ1-2

CDR3 protein: CASSLGSAGARTDTQYF
V gene: TRBV7-9
J gene: TRBJ2-3

CDR3 protein: CASSPGTVYGKLFF
V gene: TRBV7-2
J gene: TRBJ1-4

CDR3 protein: CASSRDNYGYTF
V gene: TRBV2
J gene: TRBJ1-2

CDR3 protein: CAISDPGTASTEAFF
V gene: TRBV10-3
J gene: TRBJ1-1

CDR3 protein: CASSLIQDEAFF
V gene: TRBV12-3/TRBV12-4
J gene: TRBJ1-1

CDR3 protein: CASRRGTGGKSPLHF
V gene: TRBV19
J gene: TRBJ1-6

CDR3 protein: CAISGGVGVEQYF
V gene: TRBV10-3
J gene: TRBJ2-7

CDR3 protein: CSAGARVGNTQYF
V gene: TRBV20-1
J gene: TRBJ2-4

CDR3 protein: CASSFGIPWGLFF
V gene: TRBV11-2
J gene: TRBJ1-4

CDR3 protein: CASSQDAYEQYF
V gene: TRBV5-8
J gene: TRBJ2-7

CDR3 protein: CASSVVRGRGETQYF
V gene: TRBV28
J gene: TRBJ2-5

CDR3 protein: CASTLRPGAGVYEQYF
V gene: TRBV28
J gene: TRBJ2-7

CDR3 protein: CASGTTGLAGSGANVLTF
V gene: TRBV6-5
J gene: TRBJ2-6

CDR3 protein: CASSPGRRELFF
V gene: TRBV7-2
J gene: TRBJ2-2

CDR3 protein: CASSQFSTPSTDTQYF
V gene: TRBV16
J gene: TRBJ2-3

CDR3 protein: CSAVSYDRGVTDTQYF
V gene: TRBV20-1
J gene: TRBJ2-3

CDR3 protein: CASSRGGLAGGPWNEQYF
V gene: TRBV7-2
J gene: TRBJ2-7

CDR3 protein: CASSFTGGGWTGELFF
V gene: TRBV5-8
J gene: TRBJ2-2

CDR3 protein: CASRRGNRLAGGPTRFYEQYF
V gene: TRBV2
J gene: TRBJ2-7

CDR3 protein: CARRQGGHWGLYNSPLHF
V gene: TRBV12-3/TRBV12-4
J gene: TRBJ1-6

CDR3 protein: CATSRVSRVGAASYGYTF
V gene: TRBV15
J gene: TRBJ1-2

CDR3 protein: CVWGLPSSGNTIYF
V gene: TRBV30
J gene: TRBJ1-3

CDR3 protein: CASSYRLAVPYEQYF
V gene: TRBV6-9
J gene: TRBJ2-7

CDR3 protein: CASSQGGGLAGSGTQYF
V gene: TRBV3-1
J gene: TRBJ2-3

CDR3 protein: CASSQGTGGLNTGELFF
V gene: TRBV4-1
J gene: TRBJ2-2

CDR3 protein: CSARPARGARETQYF
V gene: TRBV20-1
J gene: TRBJ2-5

CDR3 protein: CATSDWRASSDNEQFF
V gene: TRBV24-1
J gene: TRBJ2-1

CDR3 protein: CASSTGSSREQYF
V gene: TRBV13
J gene: TRBJ2-7

CDR3 protein: CATSEGQGRSPLHF
V gene: TRBV15
J gene: TRBJ1-6

CDR3 protein: CASSLATRVDEQFF
V gene: TRBV7-9
J gene: TRBJ2-1

CDR3 protein: CASSVARTSYEQYF
V gene: TRBV2
J gene: TRBJ2-7

CDR3 protein: CASSRGLAGGWDIQYF
V gene: TRBV4-2
J gene: TRBJ2-4

CDR3 protein: CAWVAGSLGETQYF
V gene: TRBV30
J gene: TRBJ2-5

CDR3 protein: CAGGLAYDEQFF
V gene: TRBV30
J gene: TRBJ2-1

CDR3 protein: CAWSTRGPGWGYTF
V gene: TRBV30
J gene: TRBJ1-2

CDR3 protein: CASSFLRILPDEQFF
V gene: TRBV7-9
J gene: TRBJ2-1

CDR3 protein: CATSDASGGALGEQFF
V gene: TRBV24-1
J gene: TRBJ2-1

CDR3 protein: CSASSRTGTNYEQYF
V gene: TRBV20-1
J gene: TRBJ2-7

CDR3 protein: CASSLRQGATNEKLFF
V gene: TRBV7-9
J gene: TRBJ1-4

CDR3 protein: CASSLTAYEQYF
V gene: TRBV7-2
J gene: TRBJ2-7

CDR3 protein: CSARTSGSTDTQYF
V gene: TRBV20-1
J gene: TRBJ2-3

CDR3 protein: CASSAGGRATEAFF
V gene: TRBV9
J gene: TRBJ1-1

CDR3 protein: CASSISANEQFF
V gene: TRBV19
J gene: TRBJ2-1

CDR3 protein: CASSDLRSLSQSRLEQYF
V gene: TRBV6-1
J gene: TRBJ2-7

CDR3 protein: CASSLDRGNSPLHF
V gene: TRBV28
J gene: TRBJ1-6